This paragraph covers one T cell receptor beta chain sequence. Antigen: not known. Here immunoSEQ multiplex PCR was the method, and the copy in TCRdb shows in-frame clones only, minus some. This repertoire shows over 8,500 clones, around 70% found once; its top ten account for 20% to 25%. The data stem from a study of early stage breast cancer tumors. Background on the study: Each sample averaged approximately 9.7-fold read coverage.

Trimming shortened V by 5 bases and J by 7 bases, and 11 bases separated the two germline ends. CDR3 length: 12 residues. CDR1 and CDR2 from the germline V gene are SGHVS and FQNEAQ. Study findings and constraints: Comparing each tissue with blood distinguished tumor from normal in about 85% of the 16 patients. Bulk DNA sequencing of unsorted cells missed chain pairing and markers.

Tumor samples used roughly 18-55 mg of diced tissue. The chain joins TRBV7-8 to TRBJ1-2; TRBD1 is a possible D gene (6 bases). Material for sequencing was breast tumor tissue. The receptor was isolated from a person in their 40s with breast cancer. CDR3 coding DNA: TGTGCCAGCAGCACTGACAGGACTGGCTACACCTTC. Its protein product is CASSTDRTGYTF.